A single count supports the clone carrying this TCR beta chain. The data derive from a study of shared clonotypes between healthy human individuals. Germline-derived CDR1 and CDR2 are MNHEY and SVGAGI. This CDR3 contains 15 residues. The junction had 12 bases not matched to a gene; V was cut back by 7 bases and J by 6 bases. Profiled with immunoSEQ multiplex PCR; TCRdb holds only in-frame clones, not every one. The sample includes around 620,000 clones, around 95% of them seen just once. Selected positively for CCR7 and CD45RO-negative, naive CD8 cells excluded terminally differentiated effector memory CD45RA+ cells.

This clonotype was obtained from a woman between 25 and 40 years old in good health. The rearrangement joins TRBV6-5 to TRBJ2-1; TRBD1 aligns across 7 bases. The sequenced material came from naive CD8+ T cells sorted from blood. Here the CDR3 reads CASTLGDRISNEQFF. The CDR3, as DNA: TGTGCCAGCACCCTAGGGGACAGAATTAGCAATGAGCAGTTCTTC.